This TCR beta chain was retrieved from a study of T cells after yellow fever vaccination. Study findings and constraints: The secondary response was weaker, and its peak arrived faster, on day 5 versus 15. The CD4 and CD8 compartments had a small share of their clonotypes in common.

Points on this clonotype: The target antigen is unknown.

Germline V gives CDR1 LGHDT, CDR2 YNNKEL (reference sequence). The CDR3 spans 16 residues. The V end lost 0 bases, the J end lost 4 bases, and 14 bases lay between the germline ends. UMIs and a universal primer site were added when TCR cDNA was made by 5'RACE template switching. TCRdb passed the 5' RACE reads through MiXCR, listing each CDR3 protein once. There are 150,000 to 200,000 distinct CDR3 sequences in the sample; about 11% occur only once, and 36% lies in the top ten. The receptor's source is a man younger than 30 who received the YFV17D yellow fever vaccine. The source was CD8+ T cells sorted from PBMCs, collected 15 days after the yellow fever booster vaccination. This chain connects TRBV3-1 to TRBJ2-3, with D uncertain. The CDR3 DNA is TGTGCCAGCAGCCAAGATATCCAGGATTCGTCAGATACGCAGTATTTT. It encodes CASSQDIQDSSDTQYF.